The 30 T cell receptor beta chains listed next were all sequenced from one sample in a study of blood T cell repertoires in COVID-19. The method was immunoSEQ multiplex PCR; TCRdb's version includes in-frame clones alone and lacks a portion of them. The sample includes some 89,000 clones, 81% of them seen just once. Specimen: peripheral blood. Receptors were obtained from a man in his 60s with acute or convalescent COVID-19.

The rearrangement links TRBV5-4 to TRBJ2-6; no clear D. CDR1 SGHNT and CDR2 YYREEE come from the germline V gene (reference sequence). The CDR3 covers 16 residues. V lost 2 bases and J lost 1, with 10 bases in between. CDR3 residues: CASSFSRVSGANVLTF. In nucleotides, the CDR3 is TGTGCCAGCAGCTTTTCCCGGGTTTCTGGGGCCAACGTCCTGACTTTC.

Written as DNA, the CDR3 is TGTGCCAGCAGTTACGCCGCGGGAATGGCAGATACGCAGTATTTT. Protein: CASSYAAGMADTQYF. V and J are TRBV6-2 or TRBV6-3 and TRBJ2-3, with D possibly being TRBD2 (6 bases). Germline CDR1 is MNHEY and CDR2 is SVGEGT. CDR3 length: 15 amino acids. Trimming stripped 2 bases from V and 4 bases from J, with 13 bases between.

The chain joins TRBV5-4 to TRBJ2-7, with TRBD2 as a possible D gene (7 bases). Germline CDR1 reads SGHNT; CDR2 reads YYREEE (reference sequence). Trimming took off 0 bases at V and 2 bases at J, with 15 bases between the two ends. CDR3 length: 16 amino acids. The CDR3 region is CASSLAAGARAYEQYF. CDR3 nucleotide sequence: TGTGCCAGCAGCTTGGCTGCGGGGGCAAGAGCCTACGAGCAGTACTTC.

The genes are TRBV15 and TRBJ2-3; the match to TRBD2 covers 14 bases. Germline assignment: CDR1 LNHNV and CDR2 YYDKDF (reference sequence). Trimming at V came to 0 bases and at J to 2 bases, leaving 10 bases not matched to a gene. The CDR3 totals 20 residues. Here the CDR3 DNA reads TGTGCCACCAGCAGAGATACCGGGACTAGCGGGAGCGGAGTCACAGATACGCAGTATTTT. Translated: CATSRDTGTSGSGVTDTQYF.

The chain is built from TRBV6-2 or TRBV6-3 and TRBJ2-2; a possible D gene is TRBD2 (6 bases). The V gene lost 6 bases and the J gene lost 4 bases, with 18 bases spanning the gap. This CDR3 has 16 residues. CDR1 MNHEY and CDR2 SVGEGT come from the germline V gene. The CDR3 nucleotides read TGTGCCAGCAGCCACTCCCGGGGGAGAGTCACCGGGGAGCTGTTTTTT. Protein product: CASSHSRGRVTGELFF.

The rearrangement links TRBV18 to TRBJ1-2; 7 bases align to TRBD1. The CDR3 totals 15 residues. The V segment lost 2 bases and the J segment 4 bases; nucleotides outside the gene matches: 7. Germline CDR1 KGHSH, CDR2 LQKENI. The CDR3 coding sequence is TGTGCCAGCTCACCAAGACAGGGAAAGAGCTATGGCTACACCTTC. Protein sequence: CASSPRQGKSYGYTF.

CDR3 sequence reads: CAWDSGKGNEKLFF. The CDR3, as DNA: TGTGCCTGGGACTCAGGGAAGGGGAATGAAAAACTGTTTTTT. This rearrangement joins TRBV30 to TRBJ1-4, with a weak D call TRBD1 (5 bases). The germline V and J ends were trimmed by 5 bases and 5 bases, with 15 bases remaining between them. Germline CDR1 and CDR2: GTSNPN and SVGIG (reference sequence). The CDR3 runs to 14 residues.

This chain connects TRBV27 to TRBJ2-7; 7 bases map to TRBD1. V was clipped by 6 bases and J by 2 bases; unmatched bases: 13. The CDR3 contains 16 residues. Germline CDR1 reads MNHEY; CDR2 reads SMNVEV (reference sequence). CDR3 amino acids: CASRQIGTAKTYEQYF. The DNA for the CDR3 is TGTGCCAGCAGACAAATCGGGACAGCGAAGACCTACGAGCAGTACTTC.

The chain couples TRBV11-3 to TRBJ2-1; 10 positions agree with TRBD2. This CDR3 is 17 amino acids long. Germline V CDR1 and CDR2: SGHNT, YENEEA. Losses at the gene ends were 6 bases for V and 3 bases for J; bases not matched to a gene: 11. The CDR3 reads CASRRLKRGGLYNEQFF. CDR3 in DNA: TGTGCCAGCAGACGCCTAAAGCGGGGGGGCCTCTACAATGAGCAGTTCTTC.

The V gene is TRBV7-2, the J gene TRBJ2-2; 8 bases align to TRBD1. V trimming: 6 bases; J trimming: 1 base; junction bases outside the gene matches: 10. CDR1 and CDR2 (germline): SGHTA, FQGNSA. The CDR3 spans 17 residues. CDR3 in amino acids: CASRKPRTGKNTGELFF. DNA of the CDR3: TGTGCCAGCAGAAAACCTCGGACAGGGAAGAACACCGGGGAGCTGTTTTTT.

The chain recombines TRBV2 with TRBJ1-5; D might be TRBD1 (5 bases). The CDR3 covers 14 residues. Germline CDR1 is SNHLY and CDR2 is FYNNEI. The V and J ends lost 1 base and 4 bases respectively, with 8 bases between them. The CDR3 protein is CASSEGRVNQPQHF. For the CDR3, the DNA is TGTGCCAGCAGTGAAGGCAGGGTAAATCAGCCCCAGCATTTT.

The genes are TRBV11-2 and TRBJ2-1; a weak D match, TRBD1 (6 bases). With 2 bases removed from V and 4 bases from J, the gap between germline ends came to 12 bases. In germline, CDR1 is SGHAT, CDR2 FQNNGV. This CDR3 comprises 15 residues. The CDR3 region is CASSLLGQSYNEQFF. The CDR3 DNA is TGTGCCAGCAGCTTACTCGGACAGTCTTACAATGAGCAGTTCTTC.

The chain uses TRBV6-2 or TRBV6-3 and TRBJ1-3; tentatively, D is TRBD1 (6 bases). CDR1 is MNHEY and CDR2 is SVGEGT in the germline V gene. V was trimmed by 4 bases and J by 3 bases, leaving 10 bases between them. CDR3 length equals 14 residues. This CDR3 reads CASSWNRVGNTIYF. The CDR3 nucleotides read TGTGCCAGCAGTTGGAACAGGGTTGGAAACACCATATATTTT.

V gene TRBV6-5 combines with J gene TRBJ2-7; 8 nucleotides line up with TRBD1. CDR1 MNHEY and CDR2 SVGAGI come from the germline V gene. CDR3 length: 15 amino acids. Unmatched junction bases numbered 9, after V lost 6 bases and J lost 2 bases. This CDR3 is CASRKWGQATYEQYF. Here the CDR3 DNA reads TGTGCCAGCAGAAAGTGGGGACAGGCTACCTACGAGCAGTACTTC.

This clone appeared once. The chain uses TRBV24-1 and TRBJ1-6; 8 nucleotides agree with TRBD1. CDR3 length: 17 residues. Germline assignment: CDR1 KGHDR and CDR2 SFDVKD. The V and J ends lost 7 bases and 1 base, in that order; junction bases with no gene match: 8. CDR3 coding DNA: TGTGCCACCAGGTCTGAACAGGGGGGTTCCTATAATTCACCCCTCCACTTT. It specifies CATRSEQGGSYNSPLHF.

The chain carries TRBV29-1 and TRBJ1-3; D is undetermined. Germline CDR1 reads SQVTM; CDR2 reads ANQGSEA. Deletions cut 5 bases from V and 2 bases from J, with 13 bases between. The CDR3 is 14 amino acids. For the CDR3, the DNA is TGCAGCGTTAAAGTCCCAGGTGCTGGAAACACCATATATTTT. Its protein is CSVKVPGAGNTIYF. The full variable domain, with the rest looked up from reference TRBV29-1 and TRBJ1-3, is SAVISQKPSRDICQRGTSLTIQCQVDSQVTMMFWYRQQPGQSLTLIATANQGSEATYESGFVIDKFPISRPNLTFSTLTVSNMSPEDSSIYLCSVKVPGAGNTIYFGEGSWLTVV.

The chain is built from TRBV6-2 or TRBV6-3 and TRBJ2-2, with D tentatively TRBD2 (6 bases). Between the trimmed V and J ends, which lost 0 bases and 6 bases, there was a span of 17 bases. The CDR3 is made up of 17 amino acids. Germline V gene sequence: CDR1 MNHEY, CDR2 SVGEGT. This CDR3 is CASSYSAREVNAGELFF. The CDR3 DNA is TGTGCCAGCAGTTACTCGGCCAGGGAGGTTAACGCCGGGGAGCTGTTTTTT.

This clone was seen once. V and J are TRBV5-6 and TRBJ1-4, with 7 nucleotides matching TRBD1. This CDR3 region has 15 residues. Germline assignment: CDR1 SGHDT and CDR2 YYEEEE. V gave up 4 bases and J gave up 8 bases; unmatched junction bases: 11. In DNA form, the CDR3 reads TGTGCCAGCAGCCCGGGTACAGGGGCAAGAGAAAAACTGTTTTTT. This encodes CASSPGTGAREKLFF.

This chain links TRBV4-1 with TRBJ2-7; D is perhaps TRBD2 (6 bases). CDR3 size: 16 residues. Germline-derived CDR1 and CDR2 are MGHRA and YSYEKL. Trimming took off 0 bases at V and 2 bases at J, with 14 bases between the two ends. CDR3 loop: CASSQDAGRQAYEQYF. The DNA for the CDR3 is TGCGCCAGCAGCCAAGACGCGGGACGGCAAGCCTACGAGCAGTACTTC.

The chain is built from TRBV7-3 and TRBJ2-3; 7 positions agree with TRBD1. Germline CDR1 is SGHTA and CDR2 is FQGTGA. V lost 5 bases to trimming and J lost 8 bases; unmatched junction nucleotides: 16. This CDR3 has 16 amino acids. The CDR3 DNA reads as TGTGCCAGCAGCATCGGGACAGCCGAAACCCGCGGTACGCAGTATTTT. It encodes CASSIGTAETRGTQYF.

CDR3 sequence: CASKRIAGELFF. For the CDR3, the DNA is TGTGCCAGCAAGAGGATAGCCGGGGAGCTGTTTTTT. The chain employs TRBV2 and TRBJ2-2, with unresolved D. The length of the CDR3 is 12 residues. Germline V CDR1 and CDR2: SNHLY, FYNNEI. V was shortened by 7 bases and J by 6 bases, with 9 bases between the two germline ends.

The V call is TRBV3-1 (or the pseudogene TRBV3-2), the J call TRBJ1-2, with a tentative D call TRBD1 (6 bases). The CDR3 has 12 residues. Trimming pared 3 bases from V and 7 bases from J, leaving 9 bases between. Germline CDR1 LGHDT, CDR2 YNNKEL (reference sequence). CDR3 DNA sequence: TGTGCCAGCAGCCAGGGGGCGCTTGGCTACACCTTC. It specifies CASSQGALGYTF.

The chain is built from TRBV28 and TRBJ2-7, with 8 bases aligning to TRBD2. Per the germline V gene, CDR1 is MDHEN and CDR2 is SYDVKM. V lost 0 bases and J lost 5; bases outside the gene matches: 18. The CDR3 contains 19 residues. Here the CDR3 reads CASSLWTPTSASGSDEQYF. The CDR3 DNA reads TGTGCCAGCAGTTTATGGACCCCGACCTCCGCGAGCGGGAGTGACGAGCAGTACTTC. The full variable domain, its missing parts supplied by reference TRBV28 and TRBJ2-7, is DVKVTQSSRYLVKRTGEKVFLECVQDMDHENMFWYRQDPGLGLRLIYFSYDVKMKEKGDIPEGYSVSREKKERFSLILESASTNQTSMYLCASSLWTPTSASGSDEQYFGPGTRLTVT.

The chain employs TRBV2 and TRBJ2-3; TRBD2 matches 9 bases. Germline-derived CDR1 and CDR2 are SNHLY and FYNNEI. The CDR3 length is 15 residues. The V and J ends lost 6 bases and 2 bases, in that order; junction bases with no gene match: 6. The CDR3 bases are TGTGCCAGCAGCGTGAGCGGGGGGCTCACAGATACGCAGTATTTT. Its translation: CASSVSGGLTDTQYF.

The V and J genes are TRBV5-1 and TRBJ2-5; 11 nucleotides agree with TRBD2. Germline CDR1 SGHRS, CDR2 YFSETQ. The V gene end was trimmed by 4 bases and the J gene end by 4 bases; junction bases not matched to a gene: 6. The CDR3 is 15 amino acids. In DNA, the CDR3 is TGCGCCAGCAGCCCAGGGACTAGCGGCTTAGAGACCCAGTACTTC. This codes for CASSPGTSGLETQYF.

The table lists this clone with many counts. It is likely a read error, because the conserved phenylalanine at the end of the CDR3 is missing. It is unclear where the CDR3 begins or ends on the DNA, so no DNA is shown, and the CDR3 is as TCRdb lists it. The chain employs TRBV2 and TRBJ2-7; the listed D gene, TRBD2, was not tested against the DNA. The CDR3 is 14 amino acids long, termini counted. The germline V gene encodes CDR1 SNHLY and CDR2 FYNNEI. CDR3 protein: CASSEYSEEVSGLL.

The V call is TRBV18, the J call TRBJ1-5; 9 bases align to TRBD1. Germline loops: CDR1 KGHSH, CDR2 LQKENI. The CDR3 sequence is 16 residues long. Trimming at V came to 3 bases and at J to 4 bases, leaving 7 bases not matched to a gene. Here the CDR3 reads CASSPEQGAPNQPQHF. Written as DNA, the CDR3 is TGTGCCAGCTCACCGGAACAGGGGGCTCCTAATCAGCCCCAGCATTTT. Variable domain in full (rest from reference TRBV18 and TRBJ1-5): NAGVMQNPRHLVRRRGQEARLRCSPMKGHSHVYWYRQLPEEGLKFMVYLQKENIIDESGMPKERFSAEFPKEGPSILRIQQVVRGDSAAYFCASSPEQGAPNQPQHFGDGTRLSIL.

The chain couples TRBV11-2 to TRBJ1-4; the D is unclear. This CDR3 spans 12 amino acids. Germline values: CDR1 SGHAT, CDR2 FQNNGV. V was cut by 0 bases and J by 9 bases, with 5 bases left in between. DNA of the CDR3: TGTGCCAGCAGCTTAGAGAGTAAAAAACTGTTTTTT. It encodes CASSLESKKLFF.

This clone is a singleton in its sample. The chain recombines TRBV7-2 with TRBJ1-6; no clear D. V gave up 5 bases and J gave up 4 bases, with 18 bases separating them. The CDR3 length is 17 residues. The germline gives CDR1 SGHTA, CDR2 FQGNSA. The CDR3 DNA follows: TGTGCCAGCAGCGGCCCTTCAAGAGGGAGTTATAATTCACCCCTCCACTTT. Protein product: CASSGPSRGSYNSPLHF.

This clone was picked up a small number of times. The chain combines TRBV2 with TRBJ2-7, with a tentative D call TRBD1 (6 bases). In germline, CDR1 is SNHLY, CDR2 FYNNEI. The germline V and J ends were trimmed by 6 bases and 5 bases, with 14 bases remaining between them. The CDR3 is 13 amino acids. CDR3 DNA: TGTGCCAGCAGGCACAGGGTACAAGACGAGCAGTACTTC. This translates into CASRHRVQDEQYF.